Shown below are 2 T cell receptor beta chains from a single sample sequenced in a study of T cells in Graves' hyperthyroidism and ophthalmopathy. RNA transcripts yielded amplified TCR beta CDR3 regions. TCR CDR3 regions were first amplified by RT-PCR with HTBI primers. MiXCR, applied by TCRdb to the multiplex PCR reads, yields one record per CDR3 protein. This table holds about 420,000 distinct CDR3 sequences, around 16% found once. Sequences were obtained from blood. These receptors were taken from a woman aged 18-30 years with Graves' hyperthyroidism.

Concerning this clonotype itself: A read error may explain this, as a much larger clone is one base away. The V and J genes are TRBV19 and TRBJ1-2; TRBD1 matches 10 bases. The CDR3 has 16 residues. Germline CDR1 and CDR2: LNHDA and SQIVND (reference sequence). V dropped 5 bases and J dropped 6; count of bases not matched to a gene: 12. The CDR3 loop reads CASSQSRQGARNGYTF. DNA of the CDR3: TGTGCCAGTAGTCAGTCGCGACAGGGGGCCCGGAATGGCTACACCTTC.

This clonotype was seen at least ten times. The chain carries TRBV2 and TRBJ1-4; D call uncertain. CDR1 is SNHLY, CDR2 FYNNEI, per germline. Deletions cut 7 bases from V and 3 bases from J, with 15 bases between. This CDR3 is 15 amino acids long. The CDR3 region has the DNA TGTGCCAGCACTAGAGAGTATTCAGCTAATGAAAAACTGTTTTTT. Protein product: CASTREYSANEKLFF.